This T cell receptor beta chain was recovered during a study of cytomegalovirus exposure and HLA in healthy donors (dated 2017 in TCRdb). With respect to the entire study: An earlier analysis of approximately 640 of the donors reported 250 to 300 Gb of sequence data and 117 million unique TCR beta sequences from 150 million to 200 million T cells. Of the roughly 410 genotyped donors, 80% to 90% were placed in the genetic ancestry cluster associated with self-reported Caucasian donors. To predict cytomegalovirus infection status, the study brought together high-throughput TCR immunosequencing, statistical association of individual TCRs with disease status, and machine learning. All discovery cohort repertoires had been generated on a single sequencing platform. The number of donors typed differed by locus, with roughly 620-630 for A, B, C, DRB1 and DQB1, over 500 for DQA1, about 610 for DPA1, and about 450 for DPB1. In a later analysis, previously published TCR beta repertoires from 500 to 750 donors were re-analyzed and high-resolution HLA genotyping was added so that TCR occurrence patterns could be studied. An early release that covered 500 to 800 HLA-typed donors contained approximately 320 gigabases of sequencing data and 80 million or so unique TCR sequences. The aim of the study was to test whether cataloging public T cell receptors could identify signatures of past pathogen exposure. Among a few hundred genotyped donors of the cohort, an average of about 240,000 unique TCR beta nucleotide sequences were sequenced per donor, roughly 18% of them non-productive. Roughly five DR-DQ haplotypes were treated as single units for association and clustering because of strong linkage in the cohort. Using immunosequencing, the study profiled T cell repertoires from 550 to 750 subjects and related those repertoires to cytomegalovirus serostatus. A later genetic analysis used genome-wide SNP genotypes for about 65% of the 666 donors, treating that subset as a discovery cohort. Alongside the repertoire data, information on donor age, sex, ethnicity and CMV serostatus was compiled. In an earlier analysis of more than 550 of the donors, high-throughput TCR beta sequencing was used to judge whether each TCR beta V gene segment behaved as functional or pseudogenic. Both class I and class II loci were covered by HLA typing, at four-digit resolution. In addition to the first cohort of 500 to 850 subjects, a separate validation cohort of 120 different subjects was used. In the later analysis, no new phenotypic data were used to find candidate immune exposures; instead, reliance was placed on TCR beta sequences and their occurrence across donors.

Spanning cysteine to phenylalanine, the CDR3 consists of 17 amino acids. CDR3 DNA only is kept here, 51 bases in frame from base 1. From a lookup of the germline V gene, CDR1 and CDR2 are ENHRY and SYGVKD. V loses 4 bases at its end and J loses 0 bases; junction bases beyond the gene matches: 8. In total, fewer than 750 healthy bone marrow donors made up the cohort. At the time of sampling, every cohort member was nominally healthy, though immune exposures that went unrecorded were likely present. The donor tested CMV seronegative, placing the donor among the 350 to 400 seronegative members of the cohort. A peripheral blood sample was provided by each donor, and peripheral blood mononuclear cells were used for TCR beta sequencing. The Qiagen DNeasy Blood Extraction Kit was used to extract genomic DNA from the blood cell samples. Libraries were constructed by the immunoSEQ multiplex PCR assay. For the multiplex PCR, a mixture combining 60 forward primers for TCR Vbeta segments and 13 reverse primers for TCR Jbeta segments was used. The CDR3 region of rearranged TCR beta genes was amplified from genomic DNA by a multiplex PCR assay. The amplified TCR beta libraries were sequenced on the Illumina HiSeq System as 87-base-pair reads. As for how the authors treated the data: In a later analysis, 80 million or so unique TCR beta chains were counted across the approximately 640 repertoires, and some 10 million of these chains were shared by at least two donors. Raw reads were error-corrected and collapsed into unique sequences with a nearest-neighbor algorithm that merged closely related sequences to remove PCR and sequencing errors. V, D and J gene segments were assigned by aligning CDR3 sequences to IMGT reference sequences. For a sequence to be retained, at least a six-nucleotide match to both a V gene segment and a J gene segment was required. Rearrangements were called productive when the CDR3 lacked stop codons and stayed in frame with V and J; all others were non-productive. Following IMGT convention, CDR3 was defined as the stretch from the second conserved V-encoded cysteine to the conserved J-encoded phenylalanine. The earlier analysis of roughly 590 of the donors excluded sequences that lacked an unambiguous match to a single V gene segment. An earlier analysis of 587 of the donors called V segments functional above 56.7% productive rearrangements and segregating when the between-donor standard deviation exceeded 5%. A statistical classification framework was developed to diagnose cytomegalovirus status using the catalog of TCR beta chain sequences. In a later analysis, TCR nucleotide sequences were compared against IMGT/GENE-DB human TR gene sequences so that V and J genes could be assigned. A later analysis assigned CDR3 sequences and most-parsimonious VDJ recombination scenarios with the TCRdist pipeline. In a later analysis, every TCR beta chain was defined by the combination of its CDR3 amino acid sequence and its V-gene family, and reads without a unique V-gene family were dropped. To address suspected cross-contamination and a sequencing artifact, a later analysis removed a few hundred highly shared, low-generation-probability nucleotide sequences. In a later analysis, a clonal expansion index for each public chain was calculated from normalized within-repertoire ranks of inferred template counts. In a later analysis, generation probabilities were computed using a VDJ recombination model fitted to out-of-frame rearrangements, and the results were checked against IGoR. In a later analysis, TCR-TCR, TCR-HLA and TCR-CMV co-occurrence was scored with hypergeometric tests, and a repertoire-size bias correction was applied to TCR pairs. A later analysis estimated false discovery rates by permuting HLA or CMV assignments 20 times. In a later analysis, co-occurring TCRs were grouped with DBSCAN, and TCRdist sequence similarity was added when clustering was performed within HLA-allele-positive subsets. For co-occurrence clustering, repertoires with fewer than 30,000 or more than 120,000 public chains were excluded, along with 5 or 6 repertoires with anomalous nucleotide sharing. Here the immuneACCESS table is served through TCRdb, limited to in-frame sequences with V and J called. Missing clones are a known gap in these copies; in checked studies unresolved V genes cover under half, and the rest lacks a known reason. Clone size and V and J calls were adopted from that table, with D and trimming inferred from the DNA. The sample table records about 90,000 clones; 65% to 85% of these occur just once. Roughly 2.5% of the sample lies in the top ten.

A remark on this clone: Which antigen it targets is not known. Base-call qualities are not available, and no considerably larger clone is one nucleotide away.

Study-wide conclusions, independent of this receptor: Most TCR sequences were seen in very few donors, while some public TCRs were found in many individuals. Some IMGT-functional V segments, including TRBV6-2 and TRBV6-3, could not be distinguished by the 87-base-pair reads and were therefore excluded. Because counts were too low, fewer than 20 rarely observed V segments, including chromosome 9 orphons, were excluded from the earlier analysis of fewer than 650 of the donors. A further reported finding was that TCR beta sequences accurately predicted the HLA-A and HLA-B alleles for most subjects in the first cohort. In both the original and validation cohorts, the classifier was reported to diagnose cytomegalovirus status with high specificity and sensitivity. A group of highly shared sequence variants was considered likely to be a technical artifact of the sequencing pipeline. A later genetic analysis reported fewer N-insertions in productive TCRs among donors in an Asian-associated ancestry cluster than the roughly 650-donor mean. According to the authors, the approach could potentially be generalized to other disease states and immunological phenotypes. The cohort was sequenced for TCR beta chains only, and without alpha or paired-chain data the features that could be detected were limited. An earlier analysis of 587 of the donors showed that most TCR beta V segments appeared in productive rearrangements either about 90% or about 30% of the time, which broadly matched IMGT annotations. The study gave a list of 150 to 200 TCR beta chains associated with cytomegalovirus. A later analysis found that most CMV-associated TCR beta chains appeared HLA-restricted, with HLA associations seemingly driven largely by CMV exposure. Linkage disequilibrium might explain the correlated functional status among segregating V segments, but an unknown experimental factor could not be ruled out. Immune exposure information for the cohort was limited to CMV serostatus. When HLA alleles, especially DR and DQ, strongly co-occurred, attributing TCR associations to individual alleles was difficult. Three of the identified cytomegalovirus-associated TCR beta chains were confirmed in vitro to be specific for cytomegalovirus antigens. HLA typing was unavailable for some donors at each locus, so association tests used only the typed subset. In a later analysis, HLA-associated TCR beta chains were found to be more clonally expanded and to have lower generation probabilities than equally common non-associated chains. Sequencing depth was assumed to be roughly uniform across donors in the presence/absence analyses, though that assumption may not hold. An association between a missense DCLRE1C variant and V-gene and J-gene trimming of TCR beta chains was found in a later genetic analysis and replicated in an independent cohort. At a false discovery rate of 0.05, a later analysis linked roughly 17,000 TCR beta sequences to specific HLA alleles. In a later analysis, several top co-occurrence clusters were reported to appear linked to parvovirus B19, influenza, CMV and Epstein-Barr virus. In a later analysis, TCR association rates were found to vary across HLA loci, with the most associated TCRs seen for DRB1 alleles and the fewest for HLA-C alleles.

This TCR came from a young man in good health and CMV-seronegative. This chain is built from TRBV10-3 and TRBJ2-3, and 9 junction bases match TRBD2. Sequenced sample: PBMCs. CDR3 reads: CAISGKPSGKSTDTQYF. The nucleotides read TGTGCCATCAGTGGAAAGCCTAGCGGGAAAAGCACAGATACGCAGTATTTT.